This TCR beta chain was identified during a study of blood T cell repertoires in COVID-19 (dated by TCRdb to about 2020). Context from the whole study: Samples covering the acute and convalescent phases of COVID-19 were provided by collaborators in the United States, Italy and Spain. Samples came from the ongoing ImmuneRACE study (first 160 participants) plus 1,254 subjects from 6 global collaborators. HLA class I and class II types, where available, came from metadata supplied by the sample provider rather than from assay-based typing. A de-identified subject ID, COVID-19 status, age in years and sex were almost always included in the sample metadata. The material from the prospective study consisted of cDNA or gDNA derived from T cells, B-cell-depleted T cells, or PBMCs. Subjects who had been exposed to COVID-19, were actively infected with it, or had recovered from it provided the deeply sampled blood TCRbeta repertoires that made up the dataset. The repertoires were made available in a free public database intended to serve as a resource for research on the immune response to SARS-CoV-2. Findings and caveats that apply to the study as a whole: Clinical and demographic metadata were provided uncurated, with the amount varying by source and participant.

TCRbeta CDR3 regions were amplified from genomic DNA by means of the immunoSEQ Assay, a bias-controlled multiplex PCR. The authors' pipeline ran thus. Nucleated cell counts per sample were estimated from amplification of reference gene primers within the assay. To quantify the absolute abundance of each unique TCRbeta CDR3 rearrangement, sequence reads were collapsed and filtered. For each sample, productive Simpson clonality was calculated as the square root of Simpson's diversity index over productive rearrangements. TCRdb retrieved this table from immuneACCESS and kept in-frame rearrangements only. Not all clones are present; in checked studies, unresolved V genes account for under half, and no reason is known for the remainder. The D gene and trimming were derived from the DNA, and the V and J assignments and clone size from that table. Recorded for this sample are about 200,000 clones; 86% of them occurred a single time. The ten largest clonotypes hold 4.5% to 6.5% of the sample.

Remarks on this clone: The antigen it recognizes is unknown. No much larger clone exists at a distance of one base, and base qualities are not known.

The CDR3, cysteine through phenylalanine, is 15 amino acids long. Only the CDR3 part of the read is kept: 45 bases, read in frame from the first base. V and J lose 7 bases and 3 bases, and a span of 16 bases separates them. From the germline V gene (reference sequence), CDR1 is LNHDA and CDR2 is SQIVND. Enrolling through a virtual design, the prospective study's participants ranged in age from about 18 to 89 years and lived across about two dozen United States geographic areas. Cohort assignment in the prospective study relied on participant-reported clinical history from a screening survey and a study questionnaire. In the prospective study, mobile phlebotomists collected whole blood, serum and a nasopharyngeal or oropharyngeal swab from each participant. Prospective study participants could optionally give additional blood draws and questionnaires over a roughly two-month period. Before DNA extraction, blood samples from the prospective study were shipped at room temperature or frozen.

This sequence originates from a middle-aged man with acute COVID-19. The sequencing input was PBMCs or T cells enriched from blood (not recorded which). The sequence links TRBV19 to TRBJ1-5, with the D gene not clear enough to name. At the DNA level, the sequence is TGTGCCAGTACCCTTTGGGAGGGAGCCAATCAGCCCCAGCATTTT. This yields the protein CASTLWEGANQPQHF.